This passage covers 10 T cell receptor beta chains from one sample sequenced in a study of blood T cell repertoires in COVID-19. TCRdb's copy holds only in-frame clones and misses some; the assay was immunoSEQ multiplex PCR. Among about 180,000 clones listed, approximately 80% were seen once. Sequenced material: peripheral blood. The receptors originated from a human donor in a cohort sampled during active COVID-19.

The V and J genes are TRBV20-1 and TRBJ1-4; D remains ambiguous. The CDR3 is 11 amino acids. Trimming removed 0 bases from V and 14 bases from J, with 10 bases in between. Germline values: CDR1 DFQATT, CDR2 SNEGSKA (reference sequence). DNA of the CDR3: TGCAGTGCTAGAGATCAACGAGGGCTGTTTTTT. Protein sequence: CSARDQRGLFF.

V is TRBV24-1 and J is TRBJ2-6, with TRBD1 matching over 9 bases. The V segment lost 4 bases and the J segment 0 bases; nucleotides outside the gene matches: 6. This CDR3 is 18 amino acids long. The germline CDR1 and CDR2 sequences are KGHDR and SFDVKD. CDR3 sequence (DNA): TGTGCCACCAGTGACTCCGGGACAGGGATCTCTGGGGCCAACGTCCTGACTTTC. As protein: CATSDSGTGISGANVLTF.

The chain carries TRBV11-2 and TRBJ1-2; 8 bases match TRBD1. Looked up from germline, CDR1 is SGHAT and CDR2 is FQNNGV. This CDR3 comprises 14 residues. V was clipped by 5 bases and J by 7 bases; unmatched bases: 9. CDR3 sequence reads: CASSRGAGGGGYTF. The CDR3 DNA is TGTGCCAGCAGCCGGGGGGCAGGGGGCGGTGGCTACACCTTC. Full variable domain (missing parts from reference TRBV11-2 and TRBJ1-2): EAGVAQSPRYKIIEKRQSVAFWCNPISGHATLYWYQQILGQGPKLLIQFQNNGVVDDSQLPKDRFSAERLKGVDSTLKIQPAKLEDSAVYLCASSRGAGGGGYTFGSGTRLTVV.

This sequence joins TRBV6-2 or TRBV6-3 and TRBJ2-3, with 10 bases lining up with TRBD2. V lost 5 bases to trimming and J lost 2 bases; unmatched junction nucleotides: 7. CDR3 length: 16 amino acids. Germline V gene sequence: CDR1 MNHEY, CDR2 SVGEGT. The CDR3 bases are TGTGCCAGCAGTCTCCTCAGCGGGAGGGCCACAGATACGCAGTATTTT. This translates into CASSLLSGRATDTQYF.

V is TRBV6-5 and J is TRBJ2-2; maybe TRBD1 (5 bases). The CDR3 has 16 residues. The germline V gene has CDR1 MNHEY and CDR2 SVGAGI. V lost 2 bases and J lost 5, with 15 bases in between. CDR3 bases: TGTGCCAGCAGTTACGGCAGGGCGTTAGGGACCGGGGAGCTGTTTTTT. It is translated as CASSYGRALGTGELFF.

The chain combines TRBV7-2 with TRBJ2-1, with a weak D call TRBD2 (5 bases). V lost 1 base and J lost 0, with 7 bases in between. The CDR3 spans 15 residues. Germline lookup yields CDR1 SGHTA and CDR2 FQGNSA. The CDR3 region is CASSLVAGSYNEQFF. The CDR3, as DNA: TGTGCCAGCAGCTTAGTGGCGGGCTCCTACAATGAGCAGTTCTTC.

V and J are TRBV6-5 and TRBJ2-7; D is perhaps TRBD2 (6 bases). This CDR3 comprises 13 residues. Trimming removed 5 bases at V and 4 bases at J, with 12 bases between. Per the germline V gene, CDR1 is MNHEY and CDR2 is SVGAGI. CDR3 loop: CASSIPGGYEQYF. Written as DNA, the CDR3 is TGTGCCAGCAGTATCCCCGGGGGATACGAGCAGTACTTC.

This sequence joins TRBV28 and TRBJ2-7; TRBD2 aligns across 7 bases. V lost 3 bases and J lost 12; bases outside the gene matches: 8. The CDR3 loop spans 12 amino acids. Germline CDR1 is MDHEN and CDR2 is SYDVKM. CDR3 nucleotide sequence: TGTGCCAGCAGTTTCCGTTGGGGGGGTCTGTACTTC. It specifies CASSFRWGGLYF.

The chain couples TRBV11-2 to TRBJ2-1; perhaps TRBD2 as D (6 bases). This CDR3 spans 15 amino acids. Germline assignment: CDR1 SGHAT and CDR2 FQNNGV. Deletions cut 2 bases from V and 2 bases from J, with 10 bases between. The CDR3 bases are TGTGCCAGCAGCTTAACGGGACTTACCTACAATGAGCAGTTCTTC. This codes for CASSLTGLTYNEQFF.

This rearrangement joins TRBV28 to TRBJ2-1, with a tentative D call TRBD1 (5 bases). The V gene's germline CDR1 is MDHEN and CDR2 SYDVKM. This CDR3 has 14 amino acids. Trimming pared 4 bases from V and 1 base from J, leaving 8 bases between. CDR3 sequence (DNA): TGTGCCAGCAGTTCCCCAGGGTCCTACAATGAGCAGTTCTTC. It encodes CASSSPGSYNEQFF.